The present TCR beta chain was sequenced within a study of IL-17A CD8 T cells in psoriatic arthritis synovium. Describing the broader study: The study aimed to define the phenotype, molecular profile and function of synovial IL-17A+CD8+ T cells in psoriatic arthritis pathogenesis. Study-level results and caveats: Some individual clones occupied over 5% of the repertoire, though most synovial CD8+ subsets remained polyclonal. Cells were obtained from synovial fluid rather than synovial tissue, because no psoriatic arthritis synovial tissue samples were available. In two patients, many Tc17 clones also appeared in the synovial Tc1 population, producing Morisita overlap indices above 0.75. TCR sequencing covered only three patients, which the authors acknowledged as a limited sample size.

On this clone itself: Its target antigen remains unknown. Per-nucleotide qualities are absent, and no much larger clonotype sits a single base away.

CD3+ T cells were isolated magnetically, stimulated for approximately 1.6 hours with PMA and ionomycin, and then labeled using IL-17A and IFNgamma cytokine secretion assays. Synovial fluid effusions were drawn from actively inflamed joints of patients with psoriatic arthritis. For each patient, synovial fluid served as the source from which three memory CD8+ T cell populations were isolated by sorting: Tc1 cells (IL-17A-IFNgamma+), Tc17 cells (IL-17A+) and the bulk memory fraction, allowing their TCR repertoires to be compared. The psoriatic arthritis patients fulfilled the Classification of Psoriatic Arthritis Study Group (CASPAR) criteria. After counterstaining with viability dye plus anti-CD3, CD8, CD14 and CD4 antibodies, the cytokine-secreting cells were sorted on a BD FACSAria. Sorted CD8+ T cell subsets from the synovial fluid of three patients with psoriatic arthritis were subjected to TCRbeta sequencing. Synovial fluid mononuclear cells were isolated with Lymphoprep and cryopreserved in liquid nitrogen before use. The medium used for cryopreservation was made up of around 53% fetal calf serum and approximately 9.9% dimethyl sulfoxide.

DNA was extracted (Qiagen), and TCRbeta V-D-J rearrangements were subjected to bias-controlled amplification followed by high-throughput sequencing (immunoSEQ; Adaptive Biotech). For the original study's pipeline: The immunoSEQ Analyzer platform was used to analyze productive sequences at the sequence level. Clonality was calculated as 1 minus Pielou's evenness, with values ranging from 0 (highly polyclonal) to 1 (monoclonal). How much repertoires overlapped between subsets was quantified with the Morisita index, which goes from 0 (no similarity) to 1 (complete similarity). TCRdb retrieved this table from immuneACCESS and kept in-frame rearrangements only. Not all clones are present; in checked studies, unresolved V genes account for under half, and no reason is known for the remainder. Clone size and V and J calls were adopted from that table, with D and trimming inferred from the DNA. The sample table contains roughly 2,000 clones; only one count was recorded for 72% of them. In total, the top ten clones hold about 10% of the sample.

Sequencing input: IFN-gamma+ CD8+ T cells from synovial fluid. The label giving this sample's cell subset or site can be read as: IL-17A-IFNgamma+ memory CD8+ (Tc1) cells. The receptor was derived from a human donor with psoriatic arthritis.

The CDR3 reads as follows: CASSLGAEDEQFF. The DNA sequence is as follows: TGTGCCAGCAGCTTGGGAGCTGAGGATGAGCAGTTCTTC. In this chain, TRBV7-9 is recombined with TRBJ2-1; TRBD2 is a weak D gene call, 5 bases matching. Inclusive of the bounding cysteine and phenylalanine, the CDR3 is 13 residues long. The sequence is cut down to CDR3 DNA, 39 bases in frame from base 1. Trimming removed 3 bases from V and 8 bases from J, leaving 11 bases between the germline ends. According to the germline V gene (reference sequence), CDR1 reads SEHNR and CDR2 reads FQNEAQ.